These 10 T cell receptor beta chains came from one sample sequenced in a study of shared clonotypes between healthy human individuals (dated by TCRdb to 2020 to 2022). The library was prepared using the immunoSEQ multiplex PCR assay. The table comes from immuneACCESS by way of TCRdb, which keeps in-frame sequences with V and J called. Part of the clones is missing from these tables; in studies checked, under half for an unresolved V gene and the rest for unknown reasons. The sample profile shows about 980,000 clones; 60% to 85% of them were found once. The top ten clonotypes cover roughly 1.5% of the sample. The sequenced sample consisted of memory CD4+ T cells sorted from blood. Per the publication, the cell subset or site label means: CD45RA-negative fraction. The source of these receptors is a man aged 18 to 29 in good health.

Comments on this clone: This probably arose from a read error, given a far larger clone one base away. This sample includes further DNA sequences coding for the same CDR3. The J gene is TRBJ1-1, the V gene TRBV30; D ambiguous. The CDR3 contains 12 residues. CDR1 is GTSNPN, CDR2 SVGIG, per germline (reference sequence). Trimming removed 2 bases from V and 1 base from J, with 5 bases in between. CDR3 in DNA: TGTGCCTGGAGTCGAGAGAACACTGAAGCTTTCTTT. Protein sequence: CAWSRENTEAFF.

This chain joins TRBV5-1 and TRBJ2-3, with TRBD2 as a possible D gene (6 bases). The CDR3 length is 14 residues. V lost 5 bases and J lost 2, with 12 bases in between. In germline, CDR1 is SGHRS, CDR2 YFSETQ. The CDR3 is CASRRTGDTDTQYF. The CDR3 DNA sequence: TGCGCCAGCAGGAGGACGGGAGACACAGATACGCAGTATTTT.

With respect to this clone: Other DNA sequences of this sample code for an identical CDR3. The V call is TRBV7-2, the J call TRBJ2-7; D is possibly TRBD1 (5 bases). Trimming pared 5 bases from V and 3 bases from J, leaving 8 bases between. The CDR3 contains 12 residues. Germline loops: CDR1 SGHTA, CDR2 FQGNSA. The CDR3 DNA sequence: TGTGCCAGCAGCAGCCAGGGCTACGAGCAGTACTTC. As protein: CASSSQGYEQYF.

The chain links TRBV5-6 to TRBJ1-3, with D tentatively TRBD1 (6 bases). The CDR3 is 19 amino acids. Germline V gene lookup returns CDR1 SGHDT and CDR2 YYEEEE. Trimming took off 0 bases at V and 0 bases at J, with 19 bases between the two ends. CDR3 protein: CASSLAGRGPSISGNTIYF. The DNA of the CDR3 is TGTGCCAGCAGCTTGGCTGGTCGGGGGCCAAGCATCTCTGGAAACACCATATATTTT.

The rearrangement uses TRBV7-9 and TRBJ2-3; D is perhaps TRBD2 (5 bases). The CDR3 is made up of 15 amino acids. The germline V and J ends were trimmed by 2 bases and 6 bases, with 15 bases remaining between them. Germline assignment: CDR1 SEHNR and CDR2 FQNEAQ (reference sequence). CDR3 DNA sequence: TGTGCCAGCAGCTTAATTCGCGCCGGAGGTGATACGCAGTATTTT. It specifies CASSLIRAGGDTQYF.

This clone came up once. V usage is TRBV11-1 and J usage is TRBJ2-2; TRBD1 matches 8 bases. The CDR3 runs 14 residues. Trimming cost V 6 bases and J 2 bases; bases outside gene matches: 2. Per germline, CDR1 SGHAT and CDR2 FQDESV (reference sequence). The CDR3 is CASRTGANTGELFF. The DNA for the CDR3 is TGTGCCAGCAGGACAGGGGCCAACACCGGGGAGCTGTTTTTT.

J is TRBJ2-7 and V is TRBV5-1; TRBD2 matches at 9 bases. V lost 2 bases, J lost 5 bases, and 5 bases stayed unmatched. The V gene's germline CDR1 is SGHRS and CDR2 YFSETQ. There are 14 residues in the CDR3. Here the CDR3 DNA reads TGCGCCAGCAGCTTTGGACTAGCGAGTGACGAGCAGTACTTC. It encodes CASSFGLASDEQYF.

The chain joins TRBV28 to TRBJ1-6, with a weak D call TRBD1 (6 bases). Germline-derived CDR1 and CDR2 are MDHEN and SYDVKM. This CDR3 contains 16 residues. V shed 6 bases and J shed 6 bases, with 18 bases lying between them. The CDR3 reads CASSPRGEATNSPLHF. The CDR3 DNA reads as TGTGCCAGCAGCCCTAGGGGGGAGGCGACTAATTCACCCCTCCACTTT.

The V gene is TRBV18, the J gene TRBJ2-2; 7 bases align to TRBD2. This CDR3 is built from 16 residues. From germline, CDR1 is KGHSH and CDR2 LQKENI. J was trimmed by 6 bases and V by 2 bases; bases with no gene match: 9. The CDR3 region has the DNA TGTGCCAGCTCACCATCGGCTGCGGGGGTTGCCGGGGAGCTGTTTTTT. Translation: CASSPSAAGVAGELFF.

This rearrangement joins TRBV5-1 to TRBJ1-1; the D is unclear. CDR3 length: 14 residues. The germline V gene has CDR1 SGHRS and CDR2 YFSETQ. Trimming left V 0 bases short and J 2 bases short, with 8 bases between. CDR3 sequence reads: CASSLAGDNTEAFF. DNA of the CDR3: TGCGCCAGCAGCTTGGCCGGGGATAACACTGAAGCTTTCTTT.